This is a list of T cell receptor beta chains from one sample in a study of Ad26.COV2.S vaccination and SARS-CoV-2 variants. The repertoire was sequenced with immunoSEQ multiplex PCR; TCRdb's copy has only in-frame clones and lacks some. The data contain roughly 320,000 clones, about nine tenths of them singletons. The sample in question was peripheral blood, obtained in a trial of Ad26.COV2.S vaccine versus placebo. The origin of the receptors is a person aged 18 to 65 who received the Ad26.COV2.S COVID-19 vaccine or a placebo. CDR3s include the opening cysteine and the closing phenylalanine or tryptophan. Each record gives: clone size, V gene, J gene, D gene, CDR3 DNA, CDR3 protein. D genes are given only for firm matches. Some rows have no size entry. The others give once, few or many, or a class for an expanded clone.

.	TRBV7-2	TRBJ2-7	.	TGTGCCAGCAGCCCCCGGGACGGAAGCTTCGAGCAGTACTTC	CASSPRDGSFEQYF
.	TRBV19	TRBJ2-6	.	TGTGCCAGTAGCACACAGGGCTCGGCTGGGGCCAACGTCCTGACTTTC	CASSTQGSAGANVLTF
.	TRBV24-1	TRBJ2-1	TRBD2	TGTGCCACCAGCCCTGGGACTAGCGGGGGCGACTACAATGAGCAGTTCTTC	CATSPGTSGGDYNEQFF
.	TRBV6-5	TRBJ1-1	.	TGTGCCAGCATGGCCCGAGTGTTGAACACTGAAGCTTTCTTT	CASMARVLNTEAFF
.	TRBV10-3	TRBJ1-1	.	TGTGCCATCAGTGAGTCGTCGGGCACTGAAGCTTTCTTT	CAISESSGTEAFF
.	TRBV7-2	TRBJ1-5	.	TGTGCCAGCAGCTTAGAGGGAGATCAGCCCCAGCATTTT	CASSLEGDQPQHF
.	TRBV19	TRBJ1-2	TRBD1	TGTGCCAGTACCCCCGGGACAGGGAGAGCTGGCTACACCTTC	CASTPGTGRAGYTF
once	TRBV14	TRBJ2-7	.	TGTGCCAGCAGCCAAGACGGCCTAAACTACGAGCAGTACTTC	CASSQDGLNYEQYF
.	TRBV5-1	TRBJ1-3	.	TGCGCCAGCAGCTTGGACCAAACTGGAAACACCATATATTTT	CASSLDQTGNTIYF
.	TRBV30	TRBJ2-2	.	TGTGCCTGGAGTCCGTTCATCGGGGAGCTGTTTTTT	CAWSPFIGELFF
once	TRBV3-1/TRBV3-2	TRBJ2-1	.	TGTGCCAGCAGCCAAGAGGACTACAATGAGCAGTTCTTC	CASSQEDYNEQFF
.	TRBV2	TRBJ2-2	TRBD1	TGTGCCAGCGCCGTCTCGGGCAGGGGGCCCTCGAACACCGGGGAGCTGTTTTTT	CASAVSGRGPSNTGELFF
.	TRBV7-2	TRBJ2-7	.	TGTGCCAGCAGCTCAAGGGACCTAGGGACCTACGAGCAGTACTTC	CASSSRDLGTYEQYF
.	TRBV28	TRBJ1-1	.	TGTGCCAGCAGTTCCTACCGAGCGGGAACCACTGAAGCTTTCTTT	CASSSYRAGTTEAFF
few	TRBV7-3	TRBJ1-1	.	TGTGCCAGCAGCCGCACTGAAGCTTTCTTT	CASSRTEAFF
.	TRBV10-2	TRBJ1-2	.	TGCGCCAGCAACGCGAGGGGCGGGAGAACTAACTATGGCTACACCTTC	CASNARGGRTNYGYTF
.	TRBV6-5	TRBJ2-3	TRBD2	TGTGCCAGCAGTTGGACTAGCGGGGGGGCCTGGGGAACGCAGTATTTT	CASSWTSGGAWGTQYF
.	TRBV19	TRBJ1-6	.	TGTGCCAGGTCCACCCTCCGGGGAGGAAGCTCCTATAATTCACCCCTCCACTTT	CARSTLRGGSSYNSPLHF
.	TRBV27	TRBJ2-3	TRBD2	TGTGCCAGCATCTCGCTAGGCGGGGGGACGAACCCAGATACGCAGTATTTT	CASISLGGGTNPDTQYF
few	TRBV9	TRBJ2-1	TRBD1	TGTGCCAGCAGCCCCCGGGACAGGTCCTACAATGAGCAGTTCTTC	CASSPRDRSYNEQFF
.	TRBV25-1	TRBJ1-1	.	TGTGCCAGCAGTGAATGGGGACAGAACACTGAAGCTTTCTTT	CASSEWGQNTEAFF
.	TRBV13	TRBJ1-1	.	TGTGCCAGCCGAGGGGGGACTGAAGCTTTCTTT	CASRGGTEAFF
.	TRBV6-1	TRBJ1-1	TRBD1	TGTGCCAGCAGTGACAACAGGGGGCGGGCGGACACTGAAGCTTTCTTT	CASSDNRGRADTEAFF
.	TRBV6-1	TRBJ1-2	.	TGTGCCAGCAGTGAACCCGGCTATGGCTACACCTTC	CASSEPGYGYTF
.	TRBV5-1	TRBJ2-7	.	TGCGCCAGCAGCTACGGACAGACAGAGCAGTACTTC	CASSYGQTEQYF
.	TRBV12-5	TRBJ2-5	.	TGTGCTAGTGGTTTGGTTCCAGCCCCCATTGTCGGACGGGCATCCCAAGAGACCCAGTACTTC	CASGLVPAPIVGRASQETQYF
.	TRBV29-1	TRBJ1-1	.	TGCAGCGTGACGGACGGGGGGAACACTGAAGCTTTCTTT	CSVTDGGNTEAFF
.	TRBV6-2/TRBV6-3	TRBJ1-3	.	TGTGCCAGCAGTTTACGCCGGACTGGAGGAAACACCATATATTTT	CASSLRRTGGNTIYF
.	TRBV20-1	TRBJ2-5	.	TGCAGTGCTAGTCCGGGTGTAGAGACCCAGTACTTC	CSASPGVETQYF
.	TRBV14	TRBJ1-2	TRBD1	TGTGCCAGCAGCCCTCGGGACAGCCCCTATGGCTACACCTTC	CASSPRDSPYGYTF
once	TRBV7-2	TRBJ1-3	TRBD1	TGTGCCAGCAGCTCAAGACAGGGATCTGGAAACACCATATATTTT	CASSSRQGSGNTIYF
once	TRBV27	TRBJ1-3	.	TGTGCCAGCAGAATAACAGGGATCGGTGGAAACACCATATATTTT	CASRITGIGGNTIYF
.	TRBV5-1	TRBJ1-3	.	TGCGCCAGCAGCCCCCCCACGGACGCTGGAAACACCATATATTTT	CASSPPTDAGNTIYF
.	TRBV3-1/TRBV3-2	TRBJ2-7	.	TGTGCCAGCAGCCCCCGCGGATACGAGCAGTACTTC	CASSPRGYEQYF
.	TRBV19	TRBJ1-5	.	TGTGCCAGTAGTATAGACAGGATTCAGCCCCAGCATTTT	CASSIDRIQPQHF
.	TRBV6-2/TRBV6-3	TRBJ1-2	.	TGTGCCAGCAGCCGCGGGGCCACCTATGGCTACACCTTC	CASSRGATYGYTF
.	TRBV7-2	TRBJ1-3	.	TGTGCCAGCAGGCGGGACAACTCTGGAAACACCATATATTTT	CASRRDNSGNTIYF
.	TRBV6-5	TRBJ2-2	.	TGTGCCAGCAGTTACGAATCCATAGCGGGGGAGCTGTTTTTT	CASSYESIAGELFF